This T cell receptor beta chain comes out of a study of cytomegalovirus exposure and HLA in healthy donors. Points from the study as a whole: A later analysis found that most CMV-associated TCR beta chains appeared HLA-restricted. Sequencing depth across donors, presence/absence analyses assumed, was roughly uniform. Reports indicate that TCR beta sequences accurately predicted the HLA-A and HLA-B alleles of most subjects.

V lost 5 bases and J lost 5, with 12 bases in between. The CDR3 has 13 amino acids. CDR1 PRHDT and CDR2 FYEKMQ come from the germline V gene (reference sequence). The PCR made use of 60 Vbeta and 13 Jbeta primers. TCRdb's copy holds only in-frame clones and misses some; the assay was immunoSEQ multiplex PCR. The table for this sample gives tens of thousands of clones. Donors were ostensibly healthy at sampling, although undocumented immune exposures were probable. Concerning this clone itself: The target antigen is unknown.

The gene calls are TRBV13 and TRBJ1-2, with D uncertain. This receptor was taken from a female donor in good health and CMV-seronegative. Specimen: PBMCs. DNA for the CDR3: TGTGCCAGCAGCCAAAGCCGGGGTTATGGCTACACCTTC. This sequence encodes CASSQSRGYGYTF.